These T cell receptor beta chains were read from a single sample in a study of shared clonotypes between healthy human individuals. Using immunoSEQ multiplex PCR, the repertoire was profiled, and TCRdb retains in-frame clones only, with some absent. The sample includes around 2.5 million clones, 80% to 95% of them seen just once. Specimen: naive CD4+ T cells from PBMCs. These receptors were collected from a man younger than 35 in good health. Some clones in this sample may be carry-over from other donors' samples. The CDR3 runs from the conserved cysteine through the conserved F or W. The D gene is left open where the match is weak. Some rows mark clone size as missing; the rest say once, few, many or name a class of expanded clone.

cdr3_nt: TGTGCCAGCAGCTTAGTTTGGGGCGACGAGCAGTACTTC; cdr3_aa: CASSLVWGDEQYF; v_call: TRBV11-3; j_call: TRBJ2-7; clone_size: -; d_call: -
cdr3_nt: TGTGCCAGCAGCAACGACAATGAGCAGTTCTTC; cdr3_aa: CASSNDNEQFF; v_call: TRBV7-2; j_call: TRBJ2-1; clone_size: -; d_call: -
cdr3_nt: TGTGCCAGCAGCTTTAAACTAGCGGCCGGGGGGGAGACCCAGTACTTC; cdr3_aa: CASSFKLAAGGETQYF; v_call: TRBV7-2; j_call: TRBJ2-5; clone_size: -; d_call: TRBD2
cdr3_nt: TGCGCCAGCAGCTCGGGACAGGGAACTCAGCCCCAGCATTTT; cdr3_aa: CASSSGQGTQPQHF; v_call: TRBV5-1; j_call: TRBJ1-5; clone_size: -; d_call: TRBD1
cdr3_nt: TGTGCCAGCAGCGTCAGGGCCGGGGAGCTGTTTTTT; cdr3_aa: CASSVRAGELFF; v_call: TRBV9; j_call: TRBJ2-2; clone_size: -; d_call: -
cdr3_nt: TGTGCCAGCAGCCCTTCGACAGGCCCAGATACGCAGTATTTT; cdr3_aa: CASSPSTGPDTQYF; v_call: TRBV9; j_call: TRBJ2-3; clone_size: -; d_call: -
cdr3_nt: TGTGCCAGCAGCCATACTAGCGGGAGTTACACCGGGGAGCTGTTTTTT; cdr3_aa: CASSHTSGSYTGELFF; v_call: TRBV7-3; j_call: TRBJ2-2; clone_size: -; d_call: TRBD2
cdr3_nt: TGTGCCAGCAGCCCGCTGGGGGCAGGGGGAGATACGCAGTATTTT; cdr3_aa: CASSPLGAGGDTQYF; v_call: TRBV27; j_call: TRBJ2-3; clone_size: -; d_call: TRBD1
cdr3_nt: TGTGCCAGCAGCTTTAACCAGCTAAACTACGAGCAGTACTTC; cdr3_aa: CASSFNQLNYEQYF; v_call: TRBV7-2; j_call: TRBJ2-7; clone_size: -; d_call: -
cdr3_nt: TGTGCCAGCTCACCCAGCCCCATTCCCAACACTGAAGCTTTCTTT; cdr3_aa: CASSPSPIPNTEAFF; v_call: TRBV18; j_call: TRBJ1-1; clone_size: -; d_call: -
cdr3_nt: TGTGCCACCTCGGGGCAGGGGAGTTTGGACACCATATATTTT; cdr3_aa: CATSGQGSLDTIYF; v_call: TRBV28; j_call: TRBJ1-3; clone_size: -; d_call: -
cdr3_nt: TGTGCCAGCAGTGAATTATACTCCTCTGAGACCCAGTACTTC; cdr3_aa: CASSELYSSETQYF; v_call: TRBV6-1; j_call: TRBJ2-5; clone_size: -; d_call: -
cdr3_nt: TGTGCCAGCACCGTTCAAGAGACCCAGTACTTC; cdr3_aa: CASTVQETQYF; v_call: TRBV6-5; j_call: TRBJ2-5; clone_size: -; d_call: -
cdr3_nt: TGTGCCAGCAGTTCCTCCACTAGGGGGTCCTACAATGAGCAGTTCTTC; cdr3_aa: CASSSSTRGSYNEQFF; v_call: TRBV6-5; j_call: TRBJ2-1; clone_size: -; d_call: -
cdr3_nt: TGTGCCAGCAGACAAGAAGAGACCCAGTACTTC; cdr3_aa: CASRQEETQYF; v_call: TRBV2; j_call: TRBJ2-5; clone_size: once; d_call: -
cdr3_nt: TGTGCCACCAGCAGAGCAGAGACCCAGTACTTC; cdr3_aa: CATSRAETQYF; v_call: TRBV15; j_call: TRBJ2-5; clone_size: -; d_call: -
cdr3_nt: TGTGCCAGCAGCCAACAGGGCTCTAATCAGCCCCAGCATTTT; cdr3_aa: CASSQQGSNQPQHF; v_call: TRBV4-2; j_call: TRBJ1-5; clone_size: -; d_call: -
cdr3_nt: TGTGCCAGTAGTATTTCCCTGCGGGCTTTCTTT; cdr3_aa: CASSISLRAFF; v_call: TRBV19; j_call: TRBJ1-1; clone_size: -; d_call: -
cdr3_nt: TGTGCCACCAACGATGGACTAGCGGGCGGGGATGAGCAGTTCTTC; cdr3_aa: CATNDGLAGGDEQFF; v_call: TRBV6-6; j_call: TRBJ2-1; clone_size: -; d_call: TRBD2
cdr3_nt: TGTGCCAGCAGCCCTCAGGCAGATACGCAGTATTTT; cdr3_aa: CASSPQADTQYF; v_call: TRBV7-8; j_call: TRBJ2-3; clone_size: -; d_call: -
cdr3_nt: TGTGCCAGCAGTTTAATGGGCAGCGGGGCCTACAATGAGCAGTTCTTC; cdr3_aa: CASSLMGSGAYNEQFF; v_call: TRBV28; j_call: TRBJ2-1; clone_size: -; d_call: TRBD2
cdr3_nt: TGTGCCAGCAGTTTCCTAAGGACAGGGACTCAGCCCCAGCATTTT; cdr3_aa: CASSFLRTGTQPQHF; v_call: TRBV28; j_call: TRBJ1-5; clone_size: -; d_call: TRBD1
cdr3_nt: TGCGCCAGCAGCTTGTTTCCGGGGGCGGACTATGGCTACACCTTC; cdr3_aa: CASSLFPGADYGYTF; v_call: TRBV5-1; j_call: TRBJ1-2; clone_size: -; d_call: -
cdr3_nt: TGTGCCAGCAGCCACCCGAGCGGGAGCTCCTACAATGAGCAGTTCTTC; cdr3_aa: CASSHPSGSSYNEQFF; v_call: TRBV4-2; j_call: TRBJ2-1; clone_size: -; d_call: TRBD2
cdr3_nt: TGTGCCAGCAGCCGGGGGCGGCCCGGGGAGCTGTTTTTT; cdr3_aa: CASSRGRPGELFF; v_call: TRBV2; j_call: TRBJ2-2; clone_size: -; d_call: -
cdr3_nt: TGTGCCAGCAGCTTGGCCAGGGAAAGGGCCCTCTACAATGAGCAGTTCTTC; cdr3_aa: CASSLARERALYNEQFF; v_call: TRBV5-5; j_call: TRBJ2-1; clone_size: -; d_call: -
cdr3_nt: TGTACCAGCAGCGACGGACAGAAAGAGACCCAGTACTTC; cdr3_aa: CTSSDGQKETQYF; v_call: TRBV2; j_call: TRBJ2-5; clone_size: -; d_call: -
cdr3_nt: TGTGCCAGCAGTGCCGGGAGCAGGGGCTACACCTTC; cdr3_aa: CASSAGSRGYTF; v_call: TRBV2; j_call: TRBJ1-2; clone_size: -; d_call: -
cdr3_nt: TGCGCCAGCAGCTTTTCTACGGGACAGGGCTACGAGCAGTACTTC; cdr3_aa: CASSFSTGQGYEQYF; v_call: TRBV5-1; j_call: TRBJ2-7; clone_size: -; d_call: TRBD1
cdr3_nt: TGTGCCAGCAGTCGTGGACAGGGCAACTCTAACTATGGCTACACCTTC; cdr3_aa: CASSRGQGNSNYGYTF; v_call: TRBV27; j_call: TRBJ1-2; clone_size: once; d_call: TRBD1
cdr3_nt: TGTGCCAGCAGTGTTGACGGCCCAAACTATGGCTACACCTTC; cdr3_aa: CASSVDGPNYGYTF; v_call: TRBV6-1; j_call: TRBJ1-2; clone_size: -; d_call: -
cdr3_nt: TGTGCCATCAGTGAACAGGGTGGTGAAAAACTGTTTTTT; cdr3_aa: CAISEQGGEKLFF; v_call: TRBV10-3; j_call: TRBJ1-4; clone_size: -; d_call: -